This T cell receptor (beta chain) emerged from a study of T cell changes during pregnancy in multiple sclerosis. The V end was cut by 3 bases, the J end by 1 base, with 15 bases between. This CDR3 is 16 amino acids long. The germline CDR1 and CDR2 sequences are SGHTA and FQGNSA. Measured with immunoSEQ multiplex PCR; TCRdb has only the in-frame clones, and not every one. Counted here are 60,000 or so clones, approximately 90% occurring once; the ten biggest clones make up 0.89%. This chain links TRBV7-2 with TRBJ1-1, with D possibly matching TRBD1 (5 bases). Material: peripheral blood, obtained in the first trimester of pregnancy. The sequence came from a female donor in good health, enrolled as a control in a pregnancy study. The CDR3 DNA reads as TGTGCCAGCAGCTTTGGCACAGGCAGGGCGAACACTGAAGCTTTCTTT. This encodes CASSFGTGRANTEAFF.